Following are 7 T cell receptor beta chains from one sample sequenced in a study of blood T cell repertoires in COVID-19 (dated by TCRdb to between 2020 and 2021). Library construction relied on the immunoSEQ multiplex PCR assay. In its TCRdb copy, this immuneACCESS table keeps in-frame sequences only and misses some clones. Where compared with another copy, unresolved V genes explain less than half of these, and the others have no known cause. In this sample the table shows roughly 41,000 clones, about 85% of which occur a single time. The ten largest clones take up roughly 48% of the sample. The sequencing input was peripheral blood. All receptors derive from a woman aged 80 or over with acute or convalescent COVID-19.

This chain uses TRBV19 with TRBJ2-7, with 11 bases identical to TRBD1. The V gene end was trimmed by 5 bases and the J gene end by 1 base; junction bases not matched to a gene: 4. The CDR3 runs to 15 residues. Germline V CDR1 and CDR2: LNHDA, SQIVND (reference sequence). The CDR3 DNA reads as TGTGCCAGTAGTGAAGGACAGGGGGCATCCTACGAGCAGTACTTC. This translates into CASSEGQGASYEQYF. The whole variable domain, remainder taken from reference TRBV19 and TRBJ2-7, is DGGITQSPKYLFRKEGQNVTLSCEQNLNHDAMYWYRQDPGQGLRLIYYSQIVNDFQKGDIAEGYSVSREKKESFPLTVTSAQKNPTAFYLCASSEGQGASYEQYFGPGTRLTVT.

V usage is TRBV29-1 and J usage is TRBJ2-7, with D unclear. Germline V gene sequence: CDR1 SQVTM, CDR2 ANQGSEA. This CDR3 has 12 amino acids. The germline V and J ends were trimmed by 6 bases and 0 bases, with 9 bases remaining between them. CDR3: CSVGRSSYEQYF. The CDR3 DNA follows: TGCAGCGTCGGTCGGAGCTCCTACGAGCAGTACTTC.

The chain has TRBV11-2 and TRBJ2-2; 12 bases align to TRBD2. The trim removed 3 bases at V and 3 bases at J, leaving 2 bases unmatched. The germline V gene encodes CDR1 SGHAT and CDR2 FQNNGV. The CDR3 sequence is 16 residues long. The CDR3 here is CASSLLAGGYTGELFF. Here the CDR3 DNA reads TGTGCCAGCAGCTTGCTAGCGGGGGGGTACACCGGGGAGCTGTTTTTT.

This clone appeared once. The chain employs TRBV23-1 and TRBJ1-5; tentatively, D is TRBD1 (5 bases). TRBV23-1 is an ORF, with its function uncertain. V was cut by 0 bases and J by 0 bases, with 15 bases left in between. The CDR3 runs to 18 residues. The CDR3 sequence is CASSQSGREEYSNQPQHF. In DNA form, the CDR3 reads TGCGCCAGCAGTCAATCCGGCAGGGAGGAATATAGCAATCAGCCCCAGCATTTT.

The rearrangement links TRBV7-2 to TRBJ1-5; weak D call: TRBD1 (5 bases). The CDR3 is 15 amino acids. The germline gives CDR1 SGHTA, CDR2 FQGNSA. V dropped 4 bases and J dropped 3 bases, with 13 bases sitting between them. The CDR3 spells CASSSGNGPNQPQHF. DNA of the CDR3: TGTGCCAGCAGCTCAGGGAACGGTCCCAATCAGCCCCAGCATTTT.

The rearrangement uses TRBV5-1 and TRBJ2-7; D perhaps matches TRBD1 (6 bases). CDR1 and CDR2 (germline): SGHRS, YFSETQ. Between the trimmed V and J ends, which lost 4 bases and 5 bases, there was a span of 19 bases. There are 15 residues in the CDR3. CDR3 amino acids: CASSRPTGREDEQYF. DNA of the CDR3: TGCGCCAGCAGCCGACCCACAGGGAGAGAGGACGAGCAGTACTTC.

The V gene is TRBV5-1, the J gene TRBJ1-1; 12 bases agree with TRBD1. Germline V lookup: CDR1 SGHRS, CDR2 YFSETQ. This CDR3 contains 15 residues. V dropped 0 bases and J dropped 7; count of bases not matched to a gene: 4. CDR3 in amino acids: CASSLDGTGGDEAFF. The CDR3 DNA is TGCGCCAGCAGCTTGGACGGGACAGGGGGCGATGAAGCTTTCTTT.